This T cell receptor beta chain was sequenced for a study of T cell changes during pregnancy in multiple sclerosis. Germline lookup yields CDR1 MNHEY and CDR2 SVGAGI. V was pared by 8 bases and J by 6 bases, with 13 bases of the junction left unmatched. The CDR3 loop spans 15 amino acids. Assay: immunoSEQ multiplex PCR; the TCRdb copy retains only in-frame clones and omits some. The data contain about 40,000 clones, roughly nine tenths of them seen just once; the ten biggest clones take up about 1%. This receptor was identified in a female donor with multiple sclerosis, enrolled in a pregnancy study. Specimen: CD4+ T cells from peripheral blood mononuclear cells, collected after pregnancy. This chain connects TRBV6-5 to TRBJ2-1; the match to TRBD2 covers 7 bases. For the CDR3, the DNA is TGTGCCAGCTCCAGGGACTATGAGGGGCCCAATGAGCAGTTCTTC. It is translated as CASSRDYEGPNEQFF.